The sequence of this T cell receptor beta chain was determined in a study of control samples from healthy donors and cancer patients. The length of the CDR3 is 13 residues. Trimming took off 8 bases at V and 4 bases at J, with 15 bases between the two ends. CDR1 and CDR2 (germline): SGDLS, YYNGEE. The table came from immunoSEQ multiplex PCR; TCRdb's copy has only in-frame clones and leaves some out. Of about 83,000 clones in the sample, around 92% are singletons; the top ten hold less than 20%. The chain recombines TRBV9 with TRBJ1-2; D might be TRBD1 (6 bases). This sequence originates from a man between 25 and 39 years old in good health. The sequencing input was blood. DNA of the CDR3: TGTGCCAGTTCCGTAACAGGGCGCTATGGCTACACCTTC. Translating gives CASSVTGRYGYTF. The whole variable domain, filled in from reference TRBV9 and TRBJ1-2, reads DSGVTQTPKHLITATGQRVTLRCSPRSGDLSVYWYQQSLDQGLQFLIQYYNGEERAKGNILERFSAQQFPDLHSELNLSSLELGDSALYFCASSVTGRYGYTFGSGTRLTVV.